These T cell receptor beta chains were read from a single sample in a study of T cells in Graves' hyperthyroidism and ophthalmopathy. TCRdb passed the multiplex PCR reads through MiXCR, listing each CDR3 protein once. The table includes 410,000 or so distinct CDR3 sequences, about 14% detected once. Sequences were obtained from blood. The receptors were gathered from a man aged 18 to 29 with Graves' ophthalmopathy. CDR3s include the opening cysteine and the closing phenylalanine or tryptophan. D genes are given only for firm matches. Clone sizes are given selectively: once, few, many, or a class where the clone is expanded.

d_gene | abundance | j_gene | v_gene | CDR3nt | CDR3aa
- | - | TRBJ1-1 | TRBV12-3/TRBV12-4 | TGTGCCAGCACTTTAAGCGGCCTGAACACTGAAGCTTTCTTT | CASTLSGLNTEAFF
- | many | TRBJ2-5 | TRBV3-1 | TGTGCCAGCAGCCAAGATCGTGTGGGGGGCCAAGAGACCCAGTACTTC | CASSQDRVGGQETQYF
TRBD2 | few | TRBJ2-3 | TRBV6-4 | TGTGCCAGCACAATAGCGGGGGGGCCCACAGATACGCAGTATTTT | CASTIAGGPTDTQYF
- | many | TRBJ2-4 | TRBV7-3 | TGTGCCAGCAGCTTAACGGGGAGTGGGGGCATTCAGTACTTC | CASSLTGSGGIQYF
TRBD1 | many | TRBJ1-2 | TRBV20-1 | TGCAGTGCTATGGGACAGCACTATGGCTACACCTTC | CSAMGQHYGYTF
TRBD1 | - | TRBJ1-2 | TRBV19 | TGTGCCAGTAGTATCCCGGGACAGGGAGGCTACACCTTC | CASSIPGQGGYTF
TRBD1 | many | TRBJ2-2 | TRBV14 | TGTGCCAGCAGCCAACCGACAGGGGTTGTAACCGGGGAGCTGTTTTTT | CASSQPTGVVTGELFF
TRBD2 | many | TRBJ2-7 | TRBV13 | TGTGCCAGCAGCGCGTCGGGAGGGGGGCATGCCGAGCAGTACTTC | CASSASGGGHAEQYF
TRBD2 | many | TRBJ2-1 | TRBV5-1 | TGCGCCAGCAGCTTGGAGGCTAGCGGGGAGAATGAGCAGTTCTTC | CASSLEASGENEQFF
- | many | TRBJ2-5 | TRBV3-1 | TGTGCCAGCAGCGAAGATGGGGTCGGCGGGGAGACCCAGTACTTC | CASSEDGVGGETQYF
- | many | TRBJ1-1 | TRBV27 | TGTGCCAGCAGCTTGTCCAGGAACACTGAAGCTTTCTTT | CASSLSRNTEAFF
- | - | TRBJ2-4 | TRBV7-6 | TGTGCCAGCAGCTTAGAGGCCAGGGGTACTCAAAACATTCAGTACTTC | CASSLEARGTQNIQYF
TRBD2 | few | TRBJ2-3 | TRBV6-4 | TGTGCCAGCAGTGACTCGAGCGGGGGGCCGGATACGCAGTATTTT | CASSDSSGGPDTQYF